This T cell receptor (beta chain) appears in the sequencing data of a study of blood T cell repertoires in COVID-19. The overall study: COVID-19 samples, acute and convalescent, were from the United States, Italy and Spain. Sources were T cells, B-cell-depleted T cells, or PBMCs; the material itself was cDNA or gDNA.

Original handling: Amplifying reference gene primers gave estimates of nucleated cell counts. Produced via immunoSEQ multiplex PCR; TCRdb's table is partial and in-frame only. That table supplies the V and J calls and clone size; D and trimming were determined from the DNA. Here the sample spans a few hundred thousand clones, roughly 90% being singletons. The germline V gene has CDR1 MNHEY and CDR2 SVGAGI. The CDR3 contains 15 residues. V shed 8 bases and J 9 bases; nucleotides not matched to a gene: 13. It was during active infection that Seattle patients were enrolled and then longitudinally followed.

The receptor's source is a woman under 40 with COVID-19, enrolled during active disease. The chain has TRBV6-5 and TRBJ2-1; 10 bases match TRBD2. Specimen: peripheral blood. CDR3: CASGGWLAGVSEQFF. The CDR3, as DNA: TGTGCCAGCGGGGGGTGGCTAGCGGGAGTGAGTGAGCAGTTCTTC.